One and the same sample provided the 26 T cell receptor beta chains below, sequenced in a study of regulatory T cells in long-lasting Graves disease. Building the TCR beta libraries relied on iRepertoire HTBI primers, and CDR3 regions underwent Arm-PCR. TCRdb called the multiplex PCR reads again in MiXCR, with one record for every CDR3 protein. The repertoire holds 600,000 to 800,000 distinct CDR3 sequences, around 30% seen once, with about 40% in the top ten. Time point reported: persistent/refractory GD, antithyroid drugs over 5 years with positive TRAb. From RNA extracted from PBMCs, the TCR library was made. The specimen was peripheral blood mononuclear cells (PBMCs), collected when the disease was refractory, from a patient treated with antithyroid drugs. The receptor source for this set is a female donor with Graves disease.

Only a few counts were recorded for this clonotype. The chain carries TRBV3-1 and TRBJ1-3, with unresolved D. V was pared by 5 bases and J by 2 bases, with 7 bases between. CDR1 LGHDT and CDR2 YNNKEL come from the germline V gene (reference sequence). The CDR3 covers 13 residues. CDR3 amino acids: CASSFKTGNTIYF. The DNA of the CDR3 is TGTGCCAGCAGCTTCAAAACTGGAAACACCATATATTTT.

This chain links TRBV27 with TRBJ2-7; perhaps D is TRBD1 or TRBD2 (6 bases each). Trimming cost V 2 bases and J 8 bases, with 19 bases left between them. CDR3 length: 15 amino acids. Germline values: CDR1 MNHEY, CDR2 SMNVEV (reference sequence). For the CDR3, the DNA is TGTGCCAGCAGTTTACTTTCGTCCGGGGGCGGGAAGCAGTACTTC. This gives the protein CASSLLSSGGGKQYF.

The chain couples TRBV10-2 to TRBJ1-5, with 9 bases lining up with TRBD1. The CDR3 is 18 residues long. Germline loops: CDR1 WSHSY, CDR2 SAAADI. V trimming: 3 bases; J trimming: 0 bases; junction bases outside the gene matches: 9. The CDR3 bases are TGCGCCAGCAGTGACCTATGGAGGGGACAGGGTAGCAATCAGCCCCAGCATTTT. Its protein product is CASSDLWRGQGSNQPQHF.

The sample holds a few counts of this clonotype. This chain joins TRBV2 and TRBJ1-3; no clear D gene. V lost 5 bases and J lost 0, with 14 bases in between. Germline lookup yields CDR1 SNHLY and CDR2 FYNNEI. The length of the CDR3 is 16 residues. This chain's CDR3 is CASSPWTLSSGNTIYF. DNA for the CDR3: TGTGCCAGCAGTCCGTGGACTTTAAGCTCTGGAAACACCATATATTTT.

This clonotype showed up just a few times. The V gene is TRBV7-6, the J gene TRBJ2-5; 8 bases agree with TRBD1. Germline V gene sequence: CDR1 SGHVS, CDR2 FNYEAQ. The CDR3 is 14 amino acids. V trimming: 5 bases; J trimming: 2 bases; junction bases outside the gene matches: 4. CDR3 protein: CASSRTGWQETQYF. CDR3 bases: TGTGCCAGCAGCCGGACAGGGTGGCAAGAGACCCAGTACTTC.

This rearrangement joins TRBV4-2 to TRBJ1-2, with 8 positions matching TRBD1. CDR1 and CDR2 from the germline V gene are LGHNA and YNFKEQ. With V trimmed by 0 bases and J by 5 bases, 11 bases remained unmatched. CDR3 size: 17 residues. The CDR3, as DNA: TGTGCCAGCAGCCAAGAAGAGCGACAGGGGTTTTTATATGGCTACACCTTC. Translation: CASSQEERQGFLYGYTF.

The chain joins TRBV2 to TRBJ2-7, with D possibly matching TRBD1 (7 bases). This CDR3 comprises 13 residues. V lost 7 bases and J 7 bases, leaving 17 bases between the germline ends. Germline values: CDR1 SNHLY, CDR2 FYNNEI. CDR3 sequence reads: CASIGQVGGEQYF. CDR3 bases: TGTGCCAGCATCGGACAGGTCGGGGGAGAGCAGTACTTC.

This clonotype was picked up a small number of times. V and J are TRBV10-3 and TRBJ1-1; D call uncertain. This CDR3 is built from 12 residues. CDR1 is ENHRY and CDR2 is SYGVKD in the germline V gene. V lost 0 bases and J lost 7, with 6 bases in between. The CDR3 spells CAISESIGEAFF. The CDR3 DNA is TGTGCCATCAGTGAGTCGATTGGTGAAGCTTTCTTT.

This chain uses TRBV6-2 or TRBV6-3 with TRBJ1-5, with D maybe TRBD1 (5 bases). Trimming cost V 7 bases and J 0 bases, with 19 bases left between them. The V gene's germline CDR1 is MNHEY and CDR2 SVGEGT. The CDR3 is made up of 17 amino acids. Written as DNA, the CDR3 is TGTGCCAGCACCAAAGGCGGGGGTCTCTATAGCAATCAGCCCCAGCATTTT. Translated: CASTKGGGLYSNQPQHF.

In this sample, this clonotype turned up a few times. The chain carries TRBV9 and TRBJ2-2; 8 bases are a match to TRBD1. This CDR3 contains 15 residues. The junction had 5 bases not matched to a gene; V was cut back by 0 bases and J by 7 bases. In germline, CDR1 is SGDLS, CDR2 YYNGEE. CDR3 sequence: CASSVDRGQVGELFF. The CDR3 DNA follows: TGTGCCAGCAGCGTAGACAGGGGACAGGTCGGGGAGCTGTTTTTT.

The table lists this clonotype with a few counts. The chain combines TRBV6-1 with TRBJ2-7; D may correspond to TRBD1 or TRBD2 (5 bases each). This CDR3 spans 14 amino acids. The germline V gene has CDR1 MNHNS and CDR2 SASEGT. The V gene lost 6 bases and the J gene lost 0 bases, with 12 bases spanning the gap. CDR3 protein: CASRRGQSSYEQYF. Here the CDR3 DNA reads TGTGCCAGCAGGAGGGGTCAAAGCTCCTACGAGCAGTACTTC.

Ten or more counts support this clonotype. V usage is TRBV20-1 and J usage is TRBJ1-1, with D uncertain. The V end lost 1 base, the J end lost 1 base, and 4 bases lay between the germline ends. In germline, CDR1 is DFQATT, CDR2 SNEGSKA (reference sequence). The CDR3 is 12 amino acids. The CDR3 DNA is TGCAGTGCTAGAGGACCGAACACTGAAGCTTTCTTT. As protein: CSARGPNTEAFF.

Written as DNA, the CDR3 is TGTGCCAGCAGCCCACCCCGGACACCACACTATGGCTACACCTTC. Translation gives CASSPPRTPHYGYTF. The chain links TRBV27 to TRBJ1-2; TRBD1 might be the D (5 bases). V shed 6 bases and J shed 3 bases, with 17 bases lying between them. Germline V gene data show CDR1 as MNHEY and CDR2 as SMNVEV (reference sequence). The CDR3 covers 15 residues.

This clonotype has more than one count but fewer than ten. The CDR3 DNA sequence: TGTGCCAGCAGCCAAGGCGAAGGGTCGGCTGAAGCTTTCTTT. Its protein product is CASSQGEGSAEAFF. The chain carries TRBV14 and TRBJ1-1; D gene ambiguous. The CDR3 runs to 14 residues. V lost 1 base, J lost 6 bases, and 12 bases lay in between. Germline CDR1 reads SGHDN; CDR2 reads FVKESK.

This clonotype has only a few counts. Written as DNA, the CDR3 is TGTGCCAGCAGTAACCCGGGACTACCCACCGAGCAGTACTTC. Protein: CASSNPGLPTEQYF. The chain uses TRBV6-1 and TRBJ2-7, with TRBD2 identical over 7 bases. CDR3 length: 14 amino acids. Per germline, CDR1 MNHNS and CDR2 SASEGT. V was pared by 5 bases and J by 6 bases, with 10 bases of the junction left unmatched.

This clonotype was picked up a small number of times. The chain employs TRBV6-2 or TRBV6-3 and TRBJ1-2; the match to TRBD1 covers 11 bases. Trimming removed 1 base from V and 8 bases from J; junction bases left unmatched: 6. CDR3 length equals 15 residues. Germline V gene sequence: CDR1 MNHEY, CDR2 SVGEGT. The CDR3 loop reads CASSYFRTGGEGYTF. The DNA for the CDR3 is TGTGCCAGCAGTTACTTTAGGACAGGGGGCGAAGGCTACACCTTC.

This clonotype was counted at least ten times. The rearrangement joins TRBV28 to TRBJ1-1; tentative D call: TRBD1 (6 bases). Germline V CDR1 and CDR2: MDHEN, SYDVKM. The CDR3 contains 15 residues. Between the trimmed V and J ends, which lost 8 bases and 2 bases, there was a span of 18 bases. The CDR3: CASGVSRTVNTEAFF. Here the CDR3 DNA reads TGTGCCAGCGGAGTTTCTCGGACAGTAAACACTGAAGCTTTCTTT.

The chain employs TRBV19 and TRBJ2-6; no clear D. The V end lost 6 bases, the J end lost 4 bases, and 16 bases lay between the germline ends. Germline lookup yields CDR1 LNHDA and CDR2 SQIVND (reference sequence). CDR3 length: 16 residues. CDR3 in amino acids: CASSPPWVRGANVLTF. The CDR3 DNA follows: TGTGCCAGTAGCCCCCCATGGGTACGGGGGGCCAACGTCCTGACTTTC.

This chain joins TRBV20-1 and TRBJ2-7; 7 positions match TRBD1. The junction had 8 bases not matched to a gene; V was cut back by 6 bases and J by 0 bases. The V gene's germline CDR1 is DFQATT and CDR2 SNEGSKA (reference sequence). The CDR3 loop spans 14 amino acids. The CDR3 nucleotides read TGCAGTGCCACGGACAGGAGGAGCTCCTACGAGCAGTACTTC. Its translation is CSATDRRSSYEQYF.

V is TRBV15 and J is TRBJ1-3; no reliable D call. Germline-derived CDR1 and CDR2 are LNHNV and YYDKDF (reference sequence). The CDR3 runs 13 residues. V lost 6 bases and J 1 base, leaving 7 bases between the germline ends. In nucleotides, the CDR3 is TGTGCCACCAGTGCAGCATCTGGAAACACCATATATTTT. Translation: CATSAASGNTIYF.

The chain couples TRBV4-1 to TRBJ1-2; D is uncertain. CDR3 size: 15 residues. Germline V gene lookup returns CDR1 MGHRA and CDR2 YSYEKL. Trimming pared 4 bases from V and 3 bases from J, leaving 15 bases between. This chain's CDR3 is CASSPQYPGDYGYTF. CDR3 nucleotide sequence: TGCGCCAGCAGCCCCCAGTATCCGGGTGACTATGGCTACACCTTC.

The chain recombines TRBV11-2 with TRBJ2-7; no firm D call. This CDR3 has 13 residues. The germline V gene has CDR1 SGHAT and CDR2 FQNNGV. V lost 1 base to trimming and J lost 3 bases, with 7 bases between them. The chain's CDR3 is CASSLAAFYEQYF. The DNA of the CDR3 is TGTGCCAGCAGCTTAGCGGCATTCTACGAGCAGTACTTC.

This clonotype was recorded at least ten times. This rearrangement joins TRBV12-3 or TRBV12-4 to TRBJ1-2; no firm D call. The V end lost 3 bases, the J end lost 4 bases, and 9 bases lay between the germline ends. The CDR3 extends over 13 amino acids. CDR3 sequence (DNA): TGTGCCAGCAGTTTGGGTCAGCCCTATGGCTACACCTTC. Protein product: CASSLGQPYGYTF.

This clonotype has more than one count but fewer than ten. This chain connects TRBV28 to TRBJ1-1, with TRBD1 as a possible D gene (5 bases). This CDR3 has 14 residues. Between the trimmed V and J ends, which lost 6 bases and 4 bases, there was a span of 15 bases. Germline V lookup: CDR1 MDHEN, CDR2 SYDVKM. CDR3 sequence reads: CASRPNLGGTEAFF. For the CDR3, the DNA is TGTGCCAGCAGGCCCAATCTCGGGGGCACTGAAGCTTTCTTT.

This clonotype was seen many times. The chain joins TRBV3-1 to TRBJ2-7; perhaps TRBD2 as D (6 bases). Germline CDR1 is LGHDT and CDR2 is YNNKEL (reference sequence). V was pared by 1 base and J by 1 base, with 11 bases between. The CDR3 covers 15 residues. The CDR3 sequence: CASSQGNSGSYEQYF. Written as DNA, the CDR3 is TGTGCCAGCAGCCAAGGGAATAGCGGTTCCTACGAGCAGTACTTC.

This chain connects TRBV28 to TRBJ2-4; 10 bases agree with TRBD1. The DNA end is more similar to TRBJ1-2, so the J call may be wrong. The CDR3 is 15 amino acids. The germline CDR1 and CDR2 sequences are MDHEN and SYDVKM. CDR3 nucleotides: TGTGCCTGGAGTCACCTATCCGGGACAGGGGATGGCTACACCTTC. Its translation: CAWSHLSGTGDGYTF.